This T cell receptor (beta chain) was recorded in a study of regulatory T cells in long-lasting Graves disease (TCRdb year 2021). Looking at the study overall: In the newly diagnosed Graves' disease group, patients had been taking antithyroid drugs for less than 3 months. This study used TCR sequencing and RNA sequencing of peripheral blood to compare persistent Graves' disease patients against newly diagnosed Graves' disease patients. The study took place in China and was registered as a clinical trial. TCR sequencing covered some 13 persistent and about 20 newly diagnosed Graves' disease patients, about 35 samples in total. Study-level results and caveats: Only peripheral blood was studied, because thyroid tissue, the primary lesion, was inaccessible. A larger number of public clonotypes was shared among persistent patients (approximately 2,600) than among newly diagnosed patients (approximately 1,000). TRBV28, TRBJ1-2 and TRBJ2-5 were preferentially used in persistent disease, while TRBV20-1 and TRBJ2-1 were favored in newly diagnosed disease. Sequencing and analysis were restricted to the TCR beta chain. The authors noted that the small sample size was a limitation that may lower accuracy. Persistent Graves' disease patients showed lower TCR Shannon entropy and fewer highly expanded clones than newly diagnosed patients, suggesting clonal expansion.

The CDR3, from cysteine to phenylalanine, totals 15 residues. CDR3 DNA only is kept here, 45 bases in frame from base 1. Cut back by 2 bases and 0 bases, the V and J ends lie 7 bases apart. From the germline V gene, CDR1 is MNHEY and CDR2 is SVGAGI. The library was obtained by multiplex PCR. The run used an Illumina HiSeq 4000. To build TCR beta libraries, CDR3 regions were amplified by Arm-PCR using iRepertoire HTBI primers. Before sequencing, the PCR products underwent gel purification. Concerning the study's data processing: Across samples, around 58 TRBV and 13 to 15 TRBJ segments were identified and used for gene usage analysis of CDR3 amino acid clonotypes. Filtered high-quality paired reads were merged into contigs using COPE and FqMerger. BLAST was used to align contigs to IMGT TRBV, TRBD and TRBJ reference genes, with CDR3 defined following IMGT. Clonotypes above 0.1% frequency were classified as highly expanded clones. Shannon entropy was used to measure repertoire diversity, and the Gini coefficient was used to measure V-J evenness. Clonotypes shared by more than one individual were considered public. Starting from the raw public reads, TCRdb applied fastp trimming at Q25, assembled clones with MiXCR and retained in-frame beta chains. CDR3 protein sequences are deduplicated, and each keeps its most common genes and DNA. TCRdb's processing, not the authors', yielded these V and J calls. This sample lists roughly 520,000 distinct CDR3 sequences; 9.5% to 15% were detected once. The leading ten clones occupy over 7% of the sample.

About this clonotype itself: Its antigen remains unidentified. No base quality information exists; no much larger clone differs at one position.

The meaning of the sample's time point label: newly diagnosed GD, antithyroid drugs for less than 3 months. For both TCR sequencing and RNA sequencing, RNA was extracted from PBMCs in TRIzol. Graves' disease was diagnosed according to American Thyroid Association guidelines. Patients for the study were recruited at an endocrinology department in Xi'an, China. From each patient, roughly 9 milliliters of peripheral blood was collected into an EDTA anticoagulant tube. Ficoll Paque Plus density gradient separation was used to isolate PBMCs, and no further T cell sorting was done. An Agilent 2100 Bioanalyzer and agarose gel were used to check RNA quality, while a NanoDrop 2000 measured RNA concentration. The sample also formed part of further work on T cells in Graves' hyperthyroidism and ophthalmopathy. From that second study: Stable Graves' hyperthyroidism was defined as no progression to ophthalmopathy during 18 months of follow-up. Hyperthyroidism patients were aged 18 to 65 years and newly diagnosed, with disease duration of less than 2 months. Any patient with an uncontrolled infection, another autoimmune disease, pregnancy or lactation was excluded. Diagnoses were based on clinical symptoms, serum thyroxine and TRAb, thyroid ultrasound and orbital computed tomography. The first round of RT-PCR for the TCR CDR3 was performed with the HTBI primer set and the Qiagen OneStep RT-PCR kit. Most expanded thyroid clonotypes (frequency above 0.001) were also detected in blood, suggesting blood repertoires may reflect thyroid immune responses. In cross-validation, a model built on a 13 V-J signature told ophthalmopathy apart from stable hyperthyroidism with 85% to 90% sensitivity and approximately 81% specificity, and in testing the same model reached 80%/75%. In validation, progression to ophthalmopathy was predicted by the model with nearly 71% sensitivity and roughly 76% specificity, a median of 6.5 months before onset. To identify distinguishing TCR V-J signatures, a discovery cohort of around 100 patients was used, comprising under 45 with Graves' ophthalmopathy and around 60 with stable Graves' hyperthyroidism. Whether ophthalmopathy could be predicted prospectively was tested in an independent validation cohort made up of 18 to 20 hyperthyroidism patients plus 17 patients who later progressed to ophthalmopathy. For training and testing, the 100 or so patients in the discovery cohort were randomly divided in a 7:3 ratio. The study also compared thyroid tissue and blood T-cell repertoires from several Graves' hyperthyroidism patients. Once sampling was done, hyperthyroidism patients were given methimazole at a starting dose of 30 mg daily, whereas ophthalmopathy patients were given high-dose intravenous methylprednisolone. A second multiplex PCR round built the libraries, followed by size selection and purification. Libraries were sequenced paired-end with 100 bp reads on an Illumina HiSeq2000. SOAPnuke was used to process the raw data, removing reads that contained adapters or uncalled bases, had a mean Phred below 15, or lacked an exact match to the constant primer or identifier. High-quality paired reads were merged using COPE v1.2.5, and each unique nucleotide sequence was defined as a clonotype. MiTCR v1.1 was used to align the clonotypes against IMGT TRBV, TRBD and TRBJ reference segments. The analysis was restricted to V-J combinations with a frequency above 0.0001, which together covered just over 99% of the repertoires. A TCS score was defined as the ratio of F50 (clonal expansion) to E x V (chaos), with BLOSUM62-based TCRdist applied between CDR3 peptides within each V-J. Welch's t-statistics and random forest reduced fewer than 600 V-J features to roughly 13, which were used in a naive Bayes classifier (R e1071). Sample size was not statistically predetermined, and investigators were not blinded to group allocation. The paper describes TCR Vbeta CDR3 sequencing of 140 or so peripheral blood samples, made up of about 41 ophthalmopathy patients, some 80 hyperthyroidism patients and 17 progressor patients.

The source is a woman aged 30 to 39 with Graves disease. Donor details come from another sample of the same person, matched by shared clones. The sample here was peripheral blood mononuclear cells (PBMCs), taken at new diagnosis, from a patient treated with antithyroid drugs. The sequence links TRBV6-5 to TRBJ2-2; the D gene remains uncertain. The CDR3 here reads CASSYDGSNTGELFF. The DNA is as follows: TGTGCCAGCAGTTACGACGGTTCGAACACCGGGGAGCTGTTTTTT.